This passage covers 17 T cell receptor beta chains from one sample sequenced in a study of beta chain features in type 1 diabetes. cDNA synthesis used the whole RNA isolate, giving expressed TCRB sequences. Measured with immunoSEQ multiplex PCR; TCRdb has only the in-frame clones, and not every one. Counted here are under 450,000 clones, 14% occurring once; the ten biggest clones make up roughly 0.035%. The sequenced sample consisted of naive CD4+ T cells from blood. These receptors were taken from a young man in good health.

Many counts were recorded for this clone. The CDR3 reads CSVTGLAVTDTQYF. CDR3 DNA sequence: TGCAGCGTCACCGGACTAGCGGTCACAGATACGCAGTATTTT. The V call is TRBV29-1, the J call TRBJ2-3, with TRBD2 matching 10 bases. CDR3 length: 14 residues. Germline trimming cut 6 bases from V and 2 bases from J; bases unmatched to any gene: 5. The germline V gene has CDR1 SQVTM and CDR2 ANQGSEA.

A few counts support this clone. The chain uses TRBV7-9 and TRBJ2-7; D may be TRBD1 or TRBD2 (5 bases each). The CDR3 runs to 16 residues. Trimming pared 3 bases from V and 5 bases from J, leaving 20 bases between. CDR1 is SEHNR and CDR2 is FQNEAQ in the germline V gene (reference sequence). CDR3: CASSLSLGQGAHEQYF. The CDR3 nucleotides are TGTGCCAGCAGCTTGAGCCTGGGGCAGGGAGCCCACGAGCAGTACTTC.

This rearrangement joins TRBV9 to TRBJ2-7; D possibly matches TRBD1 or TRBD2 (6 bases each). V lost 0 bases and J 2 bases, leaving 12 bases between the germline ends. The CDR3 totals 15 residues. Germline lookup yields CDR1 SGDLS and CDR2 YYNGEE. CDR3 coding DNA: TGTGCCAGCAGCGTAGAGACAGGACTAACCTACGAGCAGTACTTC. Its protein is CASSVETGLTYEQYF.

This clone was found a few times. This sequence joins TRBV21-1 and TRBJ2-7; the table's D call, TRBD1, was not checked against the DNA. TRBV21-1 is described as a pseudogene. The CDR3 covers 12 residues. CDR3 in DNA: TGTGCCAGCAGCAAAGTGGGGGCCGAGCAGTACGTC. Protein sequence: CASSKVGAEQYV.

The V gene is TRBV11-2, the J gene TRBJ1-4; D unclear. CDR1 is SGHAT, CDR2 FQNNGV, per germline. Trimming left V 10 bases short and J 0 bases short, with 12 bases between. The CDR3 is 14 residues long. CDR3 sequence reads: CATRRGSTNEKLFF. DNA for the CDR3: TGTGCCACCCGGCGGGGATCAACTAATGAAAAACTGTTTTTT.

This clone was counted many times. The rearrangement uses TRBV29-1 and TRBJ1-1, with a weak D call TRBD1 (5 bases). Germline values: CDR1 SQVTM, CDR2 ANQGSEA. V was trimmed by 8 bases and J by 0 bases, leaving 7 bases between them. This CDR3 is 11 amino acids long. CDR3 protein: CSFRVNTEAFF. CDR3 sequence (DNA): TGCAGCTTCAGGGTGAACACTGAAGCTTTCTTT. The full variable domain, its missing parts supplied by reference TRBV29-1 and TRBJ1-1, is SAVISQKPSRDICQRGTSLTIQCQVDSQVTMMFWYRQQPGQSLTLIATANQGSEATYESGFVIDKFPISRPNLTFSTLTVSNMSPEDSSIYLCSFRVNTEAFFGQGTRLTVV.

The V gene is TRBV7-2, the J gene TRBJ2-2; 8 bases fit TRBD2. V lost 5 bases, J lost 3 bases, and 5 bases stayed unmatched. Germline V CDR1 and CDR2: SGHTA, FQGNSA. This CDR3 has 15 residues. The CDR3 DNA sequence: TGTGCCAGCAGCCCTACTAGCGGTTACACCGGGGAGCTGTTTTTT. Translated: CASSPTSGYTGELFF. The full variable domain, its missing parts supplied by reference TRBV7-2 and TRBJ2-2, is GAGVSQSPSNKVTEKGKDVELRCDPISGHTALYWYRQSLGQGLEFLIYFQGNSAPDKSGLPSDRFSAERTGGSVSTLTIQRTQQEDSAVYLCASSPTSGYTGELFFGEGSRLTVL.

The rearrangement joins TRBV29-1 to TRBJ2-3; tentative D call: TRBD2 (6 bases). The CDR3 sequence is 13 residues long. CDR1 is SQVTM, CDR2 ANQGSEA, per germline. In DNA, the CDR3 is TGCGCACAACTGGGGACTAGCACAGATACGCAGTATTTT. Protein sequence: CAQLGTSTDTQYF.

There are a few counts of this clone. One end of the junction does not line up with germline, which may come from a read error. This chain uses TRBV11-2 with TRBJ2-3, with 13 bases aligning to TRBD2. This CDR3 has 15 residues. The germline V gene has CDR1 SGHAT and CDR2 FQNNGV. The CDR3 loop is CASSLEGLAGTTQYF. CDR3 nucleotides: TGTGCCAGCAGCCTAGAGGGACTAGCGGGGACCACGCAGTATTTT.

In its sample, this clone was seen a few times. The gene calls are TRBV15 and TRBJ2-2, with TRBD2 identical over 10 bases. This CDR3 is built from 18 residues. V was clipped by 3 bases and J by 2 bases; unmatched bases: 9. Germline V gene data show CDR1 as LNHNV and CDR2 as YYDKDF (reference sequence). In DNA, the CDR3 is TGTGCCACCAGCAGTTACCCGGGACTAGCGAGTAACACCGGGGAGCTGTTTTTT. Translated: CATSSYPGLASNTGELFF.

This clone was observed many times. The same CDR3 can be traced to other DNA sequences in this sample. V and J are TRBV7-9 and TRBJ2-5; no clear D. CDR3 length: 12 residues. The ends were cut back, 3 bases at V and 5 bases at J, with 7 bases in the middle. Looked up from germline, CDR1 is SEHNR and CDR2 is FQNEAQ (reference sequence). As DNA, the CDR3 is TGTGCCAGCAGCTTGGGGTACGAGACCCAGTACTTC. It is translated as CASSLGYETQYF.

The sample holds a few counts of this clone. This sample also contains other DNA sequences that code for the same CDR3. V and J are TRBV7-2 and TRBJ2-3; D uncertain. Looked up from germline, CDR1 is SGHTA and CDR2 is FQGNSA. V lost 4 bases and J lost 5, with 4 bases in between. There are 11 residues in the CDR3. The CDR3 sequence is CASSSLDTQYF. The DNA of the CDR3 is TGTGCCAGCAGCTCTCTAGATACGCAGTATTTT.

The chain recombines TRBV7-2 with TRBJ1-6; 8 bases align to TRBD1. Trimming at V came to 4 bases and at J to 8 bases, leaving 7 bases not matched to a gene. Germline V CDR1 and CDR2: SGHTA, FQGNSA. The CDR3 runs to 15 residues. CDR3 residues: CASSWTGSNDSPLHF. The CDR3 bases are TGTGCCAGCAGCTGGACAGGGAGTAATGATTCACCCCTCCACTTT.

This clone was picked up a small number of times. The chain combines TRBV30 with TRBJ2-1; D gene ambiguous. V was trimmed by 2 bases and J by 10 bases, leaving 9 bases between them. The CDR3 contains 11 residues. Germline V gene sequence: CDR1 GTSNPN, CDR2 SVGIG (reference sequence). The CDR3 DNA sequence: TGTGCCTGGAGTAAGAGAGGAGAGCAGTTCTTC. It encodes CAWSKRGEQFF.

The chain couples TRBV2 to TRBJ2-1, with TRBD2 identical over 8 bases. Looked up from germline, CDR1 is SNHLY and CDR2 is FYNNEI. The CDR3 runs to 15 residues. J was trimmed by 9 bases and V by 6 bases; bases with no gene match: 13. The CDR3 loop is CASRQAGAPGLEQFF. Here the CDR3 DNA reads TGTGCCAGCAGGCAAGCGGGAGCTCCGGGTCTTGAGCAGTTCTTC.

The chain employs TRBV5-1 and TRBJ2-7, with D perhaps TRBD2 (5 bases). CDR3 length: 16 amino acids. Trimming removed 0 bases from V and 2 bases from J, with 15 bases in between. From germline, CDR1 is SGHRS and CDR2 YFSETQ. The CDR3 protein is CASSLGGRRLTYEQYF. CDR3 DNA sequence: TGCGCCAGCAGCTTGGGTGGCAGGCGACTAACCTACGAGCAGTACTTC.

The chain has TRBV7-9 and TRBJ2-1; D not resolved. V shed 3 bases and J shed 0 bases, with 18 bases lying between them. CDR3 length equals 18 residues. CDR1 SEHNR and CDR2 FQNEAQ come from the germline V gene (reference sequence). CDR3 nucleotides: TGTGCCAGCAGCTTCTTTGTGTGGCAGCAGTCCTCCTACAATGAGCAGTTCTTC. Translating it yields CASSFFVWQQSSYNEQFF.